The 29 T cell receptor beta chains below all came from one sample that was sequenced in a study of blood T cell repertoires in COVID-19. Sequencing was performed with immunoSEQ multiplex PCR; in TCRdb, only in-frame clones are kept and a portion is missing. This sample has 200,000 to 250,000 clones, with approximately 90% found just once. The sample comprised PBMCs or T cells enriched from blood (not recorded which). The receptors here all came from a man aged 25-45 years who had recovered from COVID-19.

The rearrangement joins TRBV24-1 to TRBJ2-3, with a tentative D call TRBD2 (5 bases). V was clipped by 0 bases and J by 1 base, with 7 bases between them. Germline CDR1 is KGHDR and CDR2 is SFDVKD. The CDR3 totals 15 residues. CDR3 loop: CATSDLRERTDTQYF. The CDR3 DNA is TGTGCCACCAGTGATTTGAGGGAGCGCACAGATACGCAGTATTTT.

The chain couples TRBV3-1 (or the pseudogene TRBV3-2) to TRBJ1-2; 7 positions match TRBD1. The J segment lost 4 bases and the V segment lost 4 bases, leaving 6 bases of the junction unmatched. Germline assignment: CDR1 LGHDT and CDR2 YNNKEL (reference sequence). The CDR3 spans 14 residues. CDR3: CASSPITGAYGYTF. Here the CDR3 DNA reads TGTGCCAGCAGCCCGATAACAGGGGCCTATGGCTACACCTTC.

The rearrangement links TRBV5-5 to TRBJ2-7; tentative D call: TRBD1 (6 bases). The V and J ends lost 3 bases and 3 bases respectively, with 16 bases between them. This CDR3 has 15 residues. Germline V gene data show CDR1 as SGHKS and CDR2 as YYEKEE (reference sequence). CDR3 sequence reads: CASSWGQGHSYEQYF. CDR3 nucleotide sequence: TGTGCCAGCAGCTGGGGGCAGGGACACAGCTACGAGCAGTACTTC.

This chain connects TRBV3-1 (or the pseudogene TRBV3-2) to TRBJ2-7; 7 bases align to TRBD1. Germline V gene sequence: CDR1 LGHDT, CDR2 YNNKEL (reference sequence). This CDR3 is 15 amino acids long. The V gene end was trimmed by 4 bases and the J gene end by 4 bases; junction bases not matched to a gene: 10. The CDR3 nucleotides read TGTGCCAGCAGCCCGACCATGGACAGGACATACGAGCAGTACTTC. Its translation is CASSPTMDRTYEQYF.

DNA for the CDR3: TGTGCCAGCCGGGGGCAGCCCCAGCATTTT. Translated: CASRGQPQHF. The chain recombines TRBV6-4 with TRBJ1-5, with D maybe TRBD1 (5 bases). Germline assignment: CDR1 MRHNA and CDR2 SNTAGT. The V gene lost 8 bases and the J gene lost 7 bases, with 6 bases spanning the gap. The CDR3 spans 10 residues.

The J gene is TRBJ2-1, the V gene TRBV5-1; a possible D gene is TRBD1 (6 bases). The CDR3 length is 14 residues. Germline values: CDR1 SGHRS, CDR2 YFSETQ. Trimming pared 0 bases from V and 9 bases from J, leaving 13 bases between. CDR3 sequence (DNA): TGCGCCAGCAGCTTGGGGGCAGGGGAGAGTGAGCAGTTCTTC. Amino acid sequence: CASSLGAGESEQFF.

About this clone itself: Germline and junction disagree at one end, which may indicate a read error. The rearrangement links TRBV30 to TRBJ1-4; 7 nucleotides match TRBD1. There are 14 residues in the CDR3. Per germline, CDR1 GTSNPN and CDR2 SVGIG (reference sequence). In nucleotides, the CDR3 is TGTGCCACAACGGACAGGATAACTTATGAAAAACTGTTTTTT. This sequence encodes CATTDRITYEKLFF.

The CDR3 protein is CASSQFLGENTEAFF. The CDR3 DNA sequence: TGCGCCAGCAGTCAATTTTTAGGGGAAAACACTGAAGCTTTCTTT. The chain couples TRBV23-1 to TRBJ1-1, with a tentative D call TRBD1 (5 bases). TRBV23-1 belongs to the ORF category, with a function that is uncertain. Trimming left V 1 base short and J 2 bases short, with 11 bases between. The CDR3 extends over 15 amino acids.

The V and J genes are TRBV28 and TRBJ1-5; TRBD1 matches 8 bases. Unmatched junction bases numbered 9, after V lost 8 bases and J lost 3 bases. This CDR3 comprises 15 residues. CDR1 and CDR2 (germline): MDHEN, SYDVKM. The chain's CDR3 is CASAGGTGDNQPQHF. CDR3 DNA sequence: TGTGCCAGCGCTGGCGGGACAGGAGACAATCAGCCCCAGCATTTT. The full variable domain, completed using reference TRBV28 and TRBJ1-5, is DVKVTQSSRYLVKRTGEKVFLECVQDMDHENMFWYRQDPGLGLRLIYFSYDVKMKEKGDIPEGYSVSREKKERFSLILESASTNQTSMYLCASAGGTGDNQPQHFGDGTRLSIL.

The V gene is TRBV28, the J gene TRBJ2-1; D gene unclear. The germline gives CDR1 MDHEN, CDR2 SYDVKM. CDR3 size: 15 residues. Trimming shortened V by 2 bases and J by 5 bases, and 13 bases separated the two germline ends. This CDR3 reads CASSLLEPRDNEQFF. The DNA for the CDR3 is TGTGCCAGCAGTTTACTAGAGCCTCGAGACAATGAGCAGTTCTTC. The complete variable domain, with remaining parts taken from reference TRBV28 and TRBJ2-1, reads DVKVTQSSRYLVKRTGEKVFLECVQDMDHENMFWYRQDPGLGLRLIYFSYDVKMKEKGDIPEGYSVSREKKERFSLILESASTNQTSMYLCASSLLEPRDNEQFFGPGTRLTVL.

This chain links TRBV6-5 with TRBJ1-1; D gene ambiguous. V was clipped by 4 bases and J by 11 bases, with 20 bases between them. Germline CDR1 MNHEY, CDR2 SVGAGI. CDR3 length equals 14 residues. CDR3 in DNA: TGTGCCAGCAGTTCCCGCTTTGGTGATACGGGGGCTTTCTTT. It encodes CASSSRFGDTGAFF.

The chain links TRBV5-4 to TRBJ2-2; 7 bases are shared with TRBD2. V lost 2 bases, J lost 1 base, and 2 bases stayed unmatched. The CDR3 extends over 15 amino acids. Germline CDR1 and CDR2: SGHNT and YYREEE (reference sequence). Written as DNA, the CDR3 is TGTGCCAGCAGCTTTGGCGGGGGGAACACCGGGGAGCTGTTTTTT. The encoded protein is CASSFGGGNTGELFF.

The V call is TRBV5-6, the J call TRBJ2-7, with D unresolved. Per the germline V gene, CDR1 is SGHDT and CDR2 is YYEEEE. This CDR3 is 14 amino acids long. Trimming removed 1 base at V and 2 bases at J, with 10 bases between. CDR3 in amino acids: CASSLRPVTYEQYF. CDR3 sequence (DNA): TGTGCCAGCAGCTTGCGCCCAGTCACCTACGAGCAGTACTTC.

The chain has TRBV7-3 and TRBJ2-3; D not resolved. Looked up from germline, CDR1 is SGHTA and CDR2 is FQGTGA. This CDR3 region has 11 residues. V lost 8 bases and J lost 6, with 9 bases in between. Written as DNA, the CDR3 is TGTGCCAGCGGCCTGCGGGATACGCAGTATTTT. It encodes CASGLRDTQYF.

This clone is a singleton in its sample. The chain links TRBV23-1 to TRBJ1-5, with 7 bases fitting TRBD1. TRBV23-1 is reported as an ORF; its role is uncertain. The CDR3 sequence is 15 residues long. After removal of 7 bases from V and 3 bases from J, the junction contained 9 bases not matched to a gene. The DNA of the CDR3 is TGCGCCAGCATCCCAGGGGGACAGACCAATCAGCCCCAGCATTTT. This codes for CASIPGGQTNQPQHF.

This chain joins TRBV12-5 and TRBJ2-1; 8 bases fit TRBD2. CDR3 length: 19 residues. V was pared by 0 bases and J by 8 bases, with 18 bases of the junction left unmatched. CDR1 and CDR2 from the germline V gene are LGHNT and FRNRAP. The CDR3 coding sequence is TGTGCTAGTGGTTTGGTACTGGGACTAGTGGGTCAAAAAGGGGATGAGCAGTTCTTC. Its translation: CASGLVLGLVGQKGDEQFF. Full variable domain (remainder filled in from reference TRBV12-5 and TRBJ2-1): DARVTQTPRHKVTEMGQEVTMRCQPILGHNTVFWYRQTMMQGLELLAYFRNRAPLDDSGMPKDRFSAEMPDATLATLKIQPSEPRDSAVYFCASGLVLGLVGQKGDEQFFGPGTRLTVL.

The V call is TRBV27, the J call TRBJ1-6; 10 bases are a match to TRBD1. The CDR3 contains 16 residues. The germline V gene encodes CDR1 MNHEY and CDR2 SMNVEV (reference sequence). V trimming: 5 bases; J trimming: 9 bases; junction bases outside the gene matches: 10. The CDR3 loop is CASSGMGQGSSSPLHF. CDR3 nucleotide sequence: TGTGCCAGCAGTGGGATGGGACAGGGGAGCAGTTCACCCCTCCACTTT.

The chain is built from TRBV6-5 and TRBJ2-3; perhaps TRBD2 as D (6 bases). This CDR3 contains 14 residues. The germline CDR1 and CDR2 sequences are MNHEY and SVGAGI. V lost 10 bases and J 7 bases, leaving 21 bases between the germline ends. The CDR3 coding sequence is TGTGCCACCAAGCTTCCGGGGGAACGAAATACGCAGTATTTT. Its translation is CATKLPGERNTQYF.

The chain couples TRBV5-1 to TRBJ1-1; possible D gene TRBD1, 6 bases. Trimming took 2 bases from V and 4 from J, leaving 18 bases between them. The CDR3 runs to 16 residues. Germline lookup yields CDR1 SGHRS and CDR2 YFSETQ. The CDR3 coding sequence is TGCGCCAGCAGCTTAAATTCACCCAGGGGTGGCACTGAAGCTTTCTTT. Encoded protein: CASSLNSPRGGTEAFF.

The CDR3 protein is CASSFRLAPPDTNEQFF. CDR3 DNA sequence: TGTGCCAGCAGTTTTAGGCTAGCCCCTCCGGATACAAATGAGCAGTTCTTC. J is TRBJ2-1 and V is TRBV27; possibly TRBD2 for D (5 bases). In germline, CDR1 is MNHEY, CDR2 SMNVEV (reference sequence). V lost 3 bases to trimming and J lost 7 bases, with 22 bases between them. The CDR3 extends over 17 amino acids.

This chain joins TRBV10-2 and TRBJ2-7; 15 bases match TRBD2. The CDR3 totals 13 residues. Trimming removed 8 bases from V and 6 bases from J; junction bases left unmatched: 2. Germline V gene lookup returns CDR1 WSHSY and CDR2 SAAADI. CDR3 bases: TGCGCCAGCTCGGGACTAGCGGGAGGCGAGCAGTACTTC. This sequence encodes CASSGLAGGEQYF.

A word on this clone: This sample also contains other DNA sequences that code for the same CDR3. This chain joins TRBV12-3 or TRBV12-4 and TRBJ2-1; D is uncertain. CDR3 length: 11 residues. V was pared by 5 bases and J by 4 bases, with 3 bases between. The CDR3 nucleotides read TGTGCCAGCAGTCAGTACAATGAGCAGTTCTTC. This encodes CASSQYNEQFF.

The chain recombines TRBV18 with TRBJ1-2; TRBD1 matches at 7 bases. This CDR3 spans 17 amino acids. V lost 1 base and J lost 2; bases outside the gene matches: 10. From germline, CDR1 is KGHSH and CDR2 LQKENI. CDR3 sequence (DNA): TGTGCCAGCTCACCACTGGCCAGACAGGGCTTGAACTATGGCTACACCTTC. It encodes CASSPLARQGLNYGYTF.

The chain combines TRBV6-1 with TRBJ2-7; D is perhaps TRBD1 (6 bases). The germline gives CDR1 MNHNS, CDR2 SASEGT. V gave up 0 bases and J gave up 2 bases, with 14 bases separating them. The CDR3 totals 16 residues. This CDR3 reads CASSEAPRDTAYEQYF. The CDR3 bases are TGTGCCAGCAGTGAAGCGCCCCGGGACACAGCCTACGAGCAGTACTTC.

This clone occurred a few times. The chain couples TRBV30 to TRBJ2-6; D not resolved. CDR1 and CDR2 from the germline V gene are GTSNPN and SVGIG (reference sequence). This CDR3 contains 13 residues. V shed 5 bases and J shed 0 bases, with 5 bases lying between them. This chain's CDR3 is CAWAVSGANVLTF. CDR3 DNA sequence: TGTGCCTGGGCGGTCTCTGGGGCCAACGTCCTGACTTTC.

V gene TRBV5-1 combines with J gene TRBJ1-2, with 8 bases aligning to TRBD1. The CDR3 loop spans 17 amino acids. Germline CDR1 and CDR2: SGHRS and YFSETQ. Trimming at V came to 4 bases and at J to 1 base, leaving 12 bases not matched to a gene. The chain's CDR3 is CASSLWTGKIFNYGYTF. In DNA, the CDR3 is TGCGCCAGCAGCCTGTGGACAGGGAAGATTTTTAACTATGGCTACACCTTC.

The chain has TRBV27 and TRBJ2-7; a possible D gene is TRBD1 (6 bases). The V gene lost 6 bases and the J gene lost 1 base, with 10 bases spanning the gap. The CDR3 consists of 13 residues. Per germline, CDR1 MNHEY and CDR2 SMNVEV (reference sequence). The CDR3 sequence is CASSRGGSYEQYF. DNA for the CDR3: TGTGCCAGCAGCAGGGGTGGGTCCTACGAGCAGTACTTC.

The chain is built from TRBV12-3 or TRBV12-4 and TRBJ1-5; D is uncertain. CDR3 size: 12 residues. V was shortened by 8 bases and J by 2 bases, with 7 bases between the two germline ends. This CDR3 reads CASRLGNQPQHF. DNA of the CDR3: TGTGCCAGCCGGTTGGGCAATCAGCCCCAGCATTTT.

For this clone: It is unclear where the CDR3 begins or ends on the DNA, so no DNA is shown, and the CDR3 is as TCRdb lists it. CDR3 residues: CASSEIRFGEKSTEAFF. The chain couples TRBV2 to TRBJ1-1. Germline CDR1 is SNHLY and CDR2 is FYNNEI. The length of the CDR3 is 17 amino acids, counting both ends.